Below, one TCR beta chain is given with its context. This entry comes from a study of technical replicates of blood from a handful of donors. The germline V gene encodes CDR1 SQVTM and CDR2 ANQGSEA. Trimming removed 3 bases at V and 4 bases at J, with 7 bases between. This CDR3 has 12 amino acids. Profiling relied on immunoSEQ multiplex PCR, and the TCRdb table lists in-frame clones only, not all of them. The sample has about 50,000 clones, nearly 95% seen once; the top ten hold just over 3%. The rearrangement uses TRBV29-1 and TRBJ1-3; D perhaps matches TRBD1 (5 bases). This clonotype originated in a human donor in good health. Some clones in this sample may be carry-over from other donors' samples. Sequencing used PBMCs. This CDR3 reads CSVEEGGNTIYF. DNA for the CDR3: TGCAGCGTTGAGGAGGGGGGAAACACCATATATTTT.